The rows below give T cell receptor beta chains drawn from one sample of a study of shared clonotypes between healthy human individuals. The protocol was immunoSEQ multiplex PCR, while the TCRdb copy is restricted to in-frame clones and leaves out a portion. The table lists around 1.4 million clones, 98% of them singletons, with around 0.38% in the top ten. The sample comprised naive CD4+ T cells sorted from blood. The receptor set was obtained from a man aged 30 to 39 in good health. Both conserved end residues are part of each CDR3. Each record gives: V gene, clone size, D gene, J gene, CDR3 DNA, CDR3 protein. The D gene is left open where the match is weak. Clone size is shown for a subset of rows, as once, few, many or a class of expanded clone.

V gene: TRBV13
clone size: -
D gene: -
J gene: TRBJ2-7
CDR3 DNA: TGTGCCAGCAGCTTAAAACTATCCCCCGAGCAGTACTTC
CDR3 protein: CASSLKLSPEQYF

V gene: TRBV6-5
clone size: -
D gene: -
J gene: TRBJ1-4
CDR3 DNA: TGTGCCAGCAGTACCGGTACAGGGAATGAAAAACTGTTTTTT
CDR3 protein: CASSTGTGNEKLFF

V gene: TRBV10-3
clone size: -
D gene: -
J gene: TRBJ1-5
CDR3 DNA: TGTGCCATCAGTGAGTCGATCGTAGATAGCAATCAGCCCCAGCATTTT
CDR3 protein: CAISESIVDSNQPQHF

V gene: TRBV5-1
clone size: -
D gene: -
J gene: TRBJ2-1
CDR3 DNA: TGCGCCAGCAGTCGGGACGGAAGCTCCTACAATGAGCAGTTCTTC
CDR3 protein: CASSRDGSSYNEQFF

V gene: TRBV6-5
clone size: -
D gene: TRBD1
J gene: TRBJ2-2
CDR3 DNA: TGTGCCAGCAGGAGCGACAGGGGGCCGGTCGGGGAGCTGTTTTTT
CDR3 protein: CASRSDRGPVGELFF

V gene: TRBV27
clone size: -
D gene: -
J gene: TRBJ1-1
CDR3 DNA: TGTGCCAGCAGACAACCGGACAGAAGACAAGAAGCTTTCTTT
CDR3 protein: CASRQPDRRQEAFF

V gene: TRBV5-1
clone size: -
D gene: TRBD1
J gene: TRBJ1-1
CDR3 DNA: TGCGCCAGCAGCCCCGCGACAGGGTCCAACACTGAAGCTTTCTTT
CDR3 protein: CASSPATGSNTEAFF

V gene: TRBV29-1
clone size: -
D gene: -
J gene: TRBJ1-1
CDR3 DNA: TGCAGCGTTGCAGGGGTGTGGAAGATGAACACTGAAGCTTTCTTT
CDR3 protein: CSVAGVWKMNTEAFF

V gene: TRBV5-4
clone size: -
D gene: -
J gene: TRBJ1-4
CDR3 DNA: TGTGCCAGCAGCTTGGCCATGGGGCGCGGTGAAAAACTGTTTTTT
CDR3 protein: CASSLAMGRGEKLFF

V gene: TRBV2
clone size: -
D gene: -
J gene: TRBJ1-1
CDR3 DNA: TGTGCCAGCAGTGAAGTTAGTCCTCGAGCTTTCTTT
CDR3 protein: CASSEVSPRAFF

V gene: TRBV5-1
clone size: -
D gene: TRBD2
J gene: TRBJ2-1
CDR3 DNA: TGCGCCAGCAGCTTTGGACTAGCGGGTCCCTACAATGAGCAGTTCTTC
CDR3 protein: CASSFGLAGPYNEQFF

V gene: TRBV10-2
clone size: once
D gene: -
J gene: TRBJ2-7
CDR3 DNA: TGCGCCAGCAGTGAGTCACTCTCTCGTGCAGGCTGGCAGTACTTC
CDR3 protein: CASSESLSRAGWQYF

V gene: TRBV5-1
clone size: -
D gene: -
J gene: TRBJ2-7
CDR3 DNA: TGCGCCAGCAGCTTGGCTCTAGACTCCTACGAGCAGTACTTC
CDR3 protein: CASSLALDSYEQYF

V gene: TRBV30
clone size: -
D gene: -
J gene: TRBJ1-5
CDR3 DNA: TGTGCCTGGAGTGTAGGGTCAGTCAGTAATCAGCCCCAGCATTTT
CDR3 protein: CAWSVGSVSNQPQHF

V gene: TRBV5-6
clone size: -
D gene: TRBD1
J gene: TRBJ1-5
CDR3 DNA: TGTGCCAGCAGTCGCGGGACAGTAAATCAGCCCCAGCATTTT
CDR3 protein: CASSRGTVNQPQHF

V gene: TRBV5-4
clone size: -
D gene: -
J gene: TRBJ2-1
CDR3 DNA: TGTGCCAGCAGTCGAGCGGTCCCATACAATGAGCAGTTCTTC
CDR3 protein: CASSRAVPYNEQFF

V gene: TRBV7-2
clone size: -
D gene: TRBD2
J gene: TRBJ2-1
CDR3 DNA: TGTGCCAGCAGCTTGGGTAGCGGGAGTCTTGAGCAGTTCTTC
CDR3 protein: CASSLGSGSLEQFF

V gene: TRBV9
clone size: -
D gene: TRBD1
J gene: TRBJ2-5
CDR3 DNA: TGTGCCAGCAGCGCCACCGGGACAGGCGGTGAGACCCAGTACTTC
CDR3 protein: CASSATGTGGETQYF

V gene: TRBV29-1
clone size: -
D gene: -
J gene: TRBJ2-3
CDR3 DNA: TGCAGCGTTGATAGTAGAAGCACAGATACGCAGTATTTT
CDR3 protein: CSVDSRSTDTQYF

V gene: TRBV30
clone size: -
D gene: -
J gene: TRBJ2-7
CDR3 DNA: TGTGCTCAAAGGGGAGTCCTATACGAGCAGTACTTC
CDR3 protein: CAQRGVLYEQYF

V gene: TRBV7-2
clone size: -
D gene: TRBD2
J gene: TRBJ2-1
CDR3 DNA: TGTGCCAGCAGCGAGACTAGCGGGGGCTACAATGAGCAGTTCTTC
CDR3 protein: CASSETSGGYNEQFF

V gene: TRBV7-2
clone size: -
D gene: TRBD2
J gene: TRBJ2-5
CDR3 DNA: TGTGCCAGCAGCTCCTGGACTAGAGGCCAAGAGACCCAGTACTTC
CDR3 protein: CASSSWTRGQETQYF

V gene: TRBV6-1
clone size: -
D gene: -
J gene: TRBJ1-4
CDR3 DNA: TGTGCCAGCACCCCCAGAACGCTGGATGAAAAACTGTTTTTT
CDR3 protein: CASTPRTLDEKLFF

V gene: TRBV29-1
clone size: -
D gene: -
J gene: TRBJ2-5
CDR3 DNA: TGCAGCACCTCGACCAGTGAGGTGACCCAGTACTTC
CDR3 protein: CSTSTSEVTQYF

V gene: TRBV7-3
clone size: -
D gene: -
J gene: TRBJ2-7
CDR3 DNA: TGTGCCAGCAGCCCTAGGGGGGTACGCGAGCAGTACTTC
CDR3 protein: CASSPRGVREQYF

V gene: TRBV29-1
clone size: -
D gene: -
J gene: TRBJ1-1
CDR3 DNA: TGCAGCGTGGCAGGGCTCGCTGAAGCTTTCTTT
CDR3 protein: CSVAGLAEAFF

V gene: TRBV2
clone size: once
D gene: -
J gene: TRBJ1-4
CDR3 DNA: TGTGCCAGCAGTAACCCGGGACACCATGCAACTAATGAAAAACTGTTTTTT
CDR3 protein: CASSNPGHHATNEKLFF

V gene: TRBV28
clone size: -
D gene: -
J gene: TRBJ2-2
CDR3 DNA: TGTGCCAGCAGTTTTCCTAAAACCGGGGAGCTGTTTTTT
CDR3 protein: CASSFPKTGELFF

V gene: TRBV6-1
clone size: -
D gene: -
J gene: TRBJ1-1
CDR3 DNA: TGTGCCAGCAGTGCCGCGACCGGAAACACTGAAGCTTTCTTT
CDR3 protein: CASSAATGNTEAFF

V gene: TRBV28
clone size: once
D gene: -
J gene: TRBJ1-2
CDR3 DNA: TGTGCCAGCAGTTTATTAATAGACACGACATATGGAAATGGCTACACCTTC
CDR3 protein: CASSLLIDTTYGNGYTF

V gene: TRBV5-1
clone size: -
D gene: -
J gene: TRBJ2-3
CDR3 DNA: TGCGCCAGCGGCCGAGGGCAGCGCACAGATACGCAGTATTTT
CDR3 protein: CASGRGQRTDTQYF

V gene: TRBV27
clone size: -
D gene: TRBD2
J gene: TRBJ2-1
CDR3 DNA: TGTGCCAGCAGATGGAGGTACTCTAGCGGCCACTCCTACAATGAGCAGTTCTTC
CDR3 protein: CASRWRYSSGHSYNEQFF

V gene: TRBV27
clone size: -
D gene: -
J gene: TRBJ1-5
CDR3 DNA: TGTGCCAGCAGTTTGGGCAGGGGATACAATCAGCCCCAGCATTTT
CDR3 protein: CASSLGRGYNQPQHF

V gene: TRBV9
clone size: once
D gene: -
J gene: TRBJ2-5
CDR3 DNA: TGTGCCAGCAGCGTAGGGGATTGGGAGACCCAGTACTTC
CDR3 protein: CASSVGDWETQYF

V gene: TRBV18
clone size: -
D gene: TRBD1
J gene: TRBJ1-3
CDR3 DNA: TGTGCCAGCTCATCATTACCCACAGGGGACTCTGGAAACACCATATATTTT
CDR3 protein: CASSSLPTGDSGNTIYF

V gene: TRBV7-2
clone size: -
D gene: -
J gene: TRBJ1-5
CDR3 DNA: TGTGCCAGCAGCTTATCTCTCAGCGGTTTCGGGCAGCCCCAGCATTTT
CDR3 protein: CASSLSLSGFGQPQHF

V gene: TRBV18
clone size: -
D gene: -
J gene: TRBJ2-5
CDR3 DNA: TGTGCCAGCTCACCACTCAATACCGGAGAGACCCAGTACTTC
CDR3 protein: CASSPLNTGETQYF

V gene: TRBV10-3
clone size: -
D gene: -
J gene: TRBJ2-3
CDR3 DNA: TGTGCCATCAGTGTTGCGGACAACACAGATACGCAGTATTTT
CDR3 protein: CAISVADNTDTQYF

V gene: TRBV28
clone size: -
D gene: TRBD1
J gene: TRBJ1-2
CDR3 DNA: TGTGCCAGCAGTCCTGGGACAGGGACTAACTATGGCTACACCTTC
CDR3 protein: CASSPGTGTNYGYTF

V gene: TRBV18
clone size: -
D gene: -
J gene: TRBJ1-1
CDR3 DNA: TGTGCCAGCTCACCCATTGACACTGAAGCTTTCTTT
CDR3 protein: CASSPIDTEAFF

V gene: TRBV10-1
clone size: -
D gene: -
J gene: TRBJ2-1
CDR3 DNA: TGCGCCAGCAGCGGCAGCGGGTTGAGCGGATACAATGAGCAGTTCTTC
CDR3 protein: CASSGSGLSGYNEQFF

V gene: TRBV29-1
clone size: -
D gene: -
J gene: TRBJ2-7
CDR3 DNA: TGCAGCGCCTCGGGCCTAATCCAGGGAGAGCAGTACTTC
CDR3 protein: CSASGLIQGEQYF

V gene: TRBV15
clone size: once
D gene: TRBD1
J gene: TRBJ1-2
CDR3 DNA: TGTGCCACCAGCAGAGATTATCTGGGACAGGACTATGGCTACACCTTC
CDR3 protein: CATSRDYLGQDYGYTF

V gene: TRBV18
clone size: -
D gene: -
J gene: TRBJ1-1
CDR3 DNA: TGTGCCAGCTCAGACCTCCTTATGGCCGGGGACACTGAAGCTTTCTTT
CDR3 protein: CASSDLLMAGDTEAFF

V gene: TRBV18
clone size: -
D gene: TRBD1
J gene: TRBJ2-7
CDR3 DNA: TGTGCCAGCTCACCAACGCGACAGGGGTATTTAGAGCAGTACTTC
CDR3 protein: CASSPTRQGYLEQYF

V gene: TRBV2
clone size: -
D gene: TRBD1
J gene: TRBJ2-2
CDR3 DNA: TGTGCCAGCAGCAGCCGGGACAGGCCCTCCGGGGAGCTGTTTTTT
CDR3 protein: CASSSRDRPSGELFF

V gene: TRBV11-2
clone size: -
D gene: -
J gene: TRBJ2-7
CDR3 DNA: TGTGCCAGCAGCTTAAGCCTAGCGAGTCCCTACGAGCAGTACTTC
CDR3 protein: CASSLSLASPYEQYF

V gene: TRBV2
clone size: -
D gene: TRBD1
J gene: TRBJ2-7
CDR3 DNA: TGTGCCAGCAAAATCGAAGGACAGGGGGGGGACGAGCAGTACTTC
CDR3 protein: CASKIEGQGGDEQYF

V gene: TRBV6-5
clone size: -
D gene: -
J gene: TRBJ1-1
CDR3 DNA: TGTGCCAGCAGTTTGCGACAGCCGAACACTGAAGCTTTCTTT
CDR3 protein: CASSLRQPNTEAFF

V gene: TRBV27
clone size: -
D gene: -
J gene: TRBJ1-5
CDR3 DNA: TGTGCCAGCACCCCTCTGACGGGCAATCAGCCCCAGCATTTT
CDR3 protein: CASTPLTGNQPQHF

V gene: TRBV4-1
clone size: -
D gene: -
J gene: TRBJ1-4
CDR3 DNA: TGCGCCAGCAGCCAAGTGCAAGCAACTAATGAAAAACTGTTTTTT
CDR3 protein: CASSQVQATNEKLFF

V gene: TRBV28
clone size: -
D gene: -
J gene: TRBJ2-7
CDR3 DNA: TGTGCCAGCAGTCAACTTTACGAGCAGTACTTC
CDR3 protein: CASSQLYEQYF

V gene: TRBV7-8
clone size: -
D gene: -
J gene: TRBJ1-5
CDR3 DNA: TGTGCCAGCAGCTTATATCCCGACAGGCAGAATCAGCCCCAGCATTTT
CDR3 protein: CASSLYPDRQNQPQHF

V gene: TRBV4-3
clone size: once
D gene: TRBD2
J gene: TRBJ2-5
CDR3 DNA: TGCGCCAGCAGCCGGGGTGACGGGGAGGGAGAGACCCAGTACTTC
CDR3 protein: CASSRGDGEGETQYF

V gene: TRBV5-1
clone size: -
D gene: -
J gene: TRBJ2-3
CDR3 DNA: TGCGCCAGCAGCTTACGCGGACGCAGCACAGATACGCAGTATTTT
CDR3 protein: CASSLRGRSTDTQYF

V gene: TRBV28
clone size: -
D gene: -
J gene: TRBJ2-5
CDR3 DNA: TGTGCCAGTTCCGGGCAGAGACAAGAGACCCAGTACTTC
CDR3 protein: CASSGQRQETQYF

V gene: TRBV5-1
clone size: -
D gene: -
J gene: TRBJ2-7
CDR3 DNA: TGCGCCAGCAGCTCAAACACTGGTTTGGTCTACGAGCAGTACTTC
CDR3 protein: CASSSNTGLVYEQYF